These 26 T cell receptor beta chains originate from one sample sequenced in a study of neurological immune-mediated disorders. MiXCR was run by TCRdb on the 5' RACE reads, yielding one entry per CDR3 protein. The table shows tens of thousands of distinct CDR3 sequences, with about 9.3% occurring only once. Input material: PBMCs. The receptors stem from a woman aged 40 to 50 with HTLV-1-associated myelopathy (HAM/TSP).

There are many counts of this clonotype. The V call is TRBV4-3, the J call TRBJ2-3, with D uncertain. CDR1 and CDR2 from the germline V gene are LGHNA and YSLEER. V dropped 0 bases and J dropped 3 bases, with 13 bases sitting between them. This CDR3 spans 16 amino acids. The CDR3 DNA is TGCGCCAGCAGCCAAGATAAGGGAATAGGAACAGATACGCAGTATTTT. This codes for CASSQDKGIGTDTQYF.

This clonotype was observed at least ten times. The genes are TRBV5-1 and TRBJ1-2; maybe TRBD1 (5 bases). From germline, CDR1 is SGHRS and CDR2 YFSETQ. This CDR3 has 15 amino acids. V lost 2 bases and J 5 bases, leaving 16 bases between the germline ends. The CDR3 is CASSFGRDGAYGYTF. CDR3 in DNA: TGCGCCAGCAGCTTCGGCCGGGACGGAGCGTATGGCTACACCTTC.

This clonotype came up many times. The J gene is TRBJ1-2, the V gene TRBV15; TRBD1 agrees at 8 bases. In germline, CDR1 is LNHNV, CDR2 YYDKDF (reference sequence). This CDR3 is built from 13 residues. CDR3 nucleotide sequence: TGTGCAATTGGGACAGGTGTTTACTATGGCTACACCTTC. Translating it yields CAIGTGVYYGYTF.

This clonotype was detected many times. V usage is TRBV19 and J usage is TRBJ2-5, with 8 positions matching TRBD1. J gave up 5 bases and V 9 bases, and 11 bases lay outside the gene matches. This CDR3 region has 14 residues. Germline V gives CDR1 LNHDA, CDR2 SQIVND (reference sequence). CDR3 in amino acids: CASTRTGLGETQYF. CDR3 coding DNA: TGTGCCAGCACCCGGACAGGGTTGGGTGAGACCCAGTACTTC. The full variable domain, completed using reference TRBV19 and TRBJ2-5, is DGGITQSPKYLFRKEGQNVTLSCEQNLNHDAMYWYRQDPGQGLRLIYYSQIVNDFQKGDIAEGYSVSREKKESFPLTVTSAQKNPTAFYLCASTRTGLGETQYFGPGTRLLVL.

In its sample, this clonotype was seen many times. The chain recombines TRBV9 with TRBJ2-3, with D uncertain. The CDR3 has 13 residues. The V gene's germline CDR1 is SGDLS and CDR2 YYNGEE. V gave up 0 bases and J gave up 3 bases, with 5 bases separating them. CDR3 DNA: TGTGCCAGCAGCGTAGGGGCGACAGATACGCAGTATTTT. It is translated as CASSVGATDTQYF.

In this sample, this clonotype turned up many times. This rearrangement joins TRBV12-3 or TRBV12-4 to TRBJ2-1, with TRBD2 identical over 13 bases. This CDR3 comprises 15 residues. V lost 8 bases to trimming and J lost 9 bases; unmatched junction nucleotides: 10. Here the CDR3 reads CASGLLAGGPGEQFF. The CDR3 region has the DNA TGTGCCAGCGGATTACTAGCGGGGGGGCCGGGTGAGCAGTTCTTC.

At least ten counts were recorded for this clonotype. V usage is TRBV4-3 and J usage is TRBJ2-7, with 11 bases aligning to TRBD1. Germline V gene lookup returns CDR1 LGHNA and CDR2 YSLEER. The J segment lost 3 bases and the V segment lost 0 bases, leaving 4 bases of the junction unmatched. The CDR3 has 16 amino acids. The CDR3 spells CASSQDEGTGGYEQYF. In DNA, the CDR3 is TGCGCCAGCAGCCAAGACGAAGGGACAGGGGGCTACGAGCAGTACTTC.

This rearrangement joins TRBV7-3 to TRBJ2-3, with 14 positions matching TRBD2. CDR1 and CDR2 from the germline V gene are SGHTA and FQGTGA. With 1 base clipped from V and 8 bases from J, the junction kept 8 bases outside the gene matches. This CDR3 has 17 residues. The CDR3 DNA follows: TGTGCCAGCAGCTTAATGACTAGCGGGGGGGCAAGGGGTACGCAGTATTTT. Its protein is CASSLMTSGGARGTQYF.

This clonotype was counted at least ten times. CDR3 amino acids: CASSLTVIQETQYF. CDR3 nucleotides: TGCGCCAGCAGCTTGACGGTGATCCAAGAGACCCAGTACTTC. V is TRBV5-1 and J is TRBJ2-5; no clear D gene. V lost 1 base to trimming and J lost 1 base, with 8 bases between them. Germline V gives CDR1 SGHRS, CDR2 YFSETQ. The CDR3 extends over 14 amino acids.

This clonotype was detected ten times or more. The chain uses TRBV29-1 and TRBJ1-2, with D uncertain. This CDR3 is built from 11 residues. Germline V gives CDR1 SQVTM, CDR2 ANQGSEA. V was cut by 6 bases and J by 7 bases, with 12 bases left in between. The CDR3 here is CSVGNLAGYTF. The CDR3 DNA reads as TGCAGCGTCGGGAACTTGGCTGGCTACACCTTC.

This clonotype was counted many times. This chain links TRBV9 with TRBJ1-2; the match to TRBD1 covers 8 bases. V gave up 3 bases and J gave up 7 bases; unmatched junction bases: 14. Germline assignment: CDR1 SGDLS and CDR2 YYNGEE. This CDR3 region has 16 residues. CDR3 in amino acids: CASSAHPGQESGGYTF. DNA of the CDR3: TGTGCCAGCAGCGCCCACCCGGGACAGGAGAGTGGTGGCTACACCTTC.

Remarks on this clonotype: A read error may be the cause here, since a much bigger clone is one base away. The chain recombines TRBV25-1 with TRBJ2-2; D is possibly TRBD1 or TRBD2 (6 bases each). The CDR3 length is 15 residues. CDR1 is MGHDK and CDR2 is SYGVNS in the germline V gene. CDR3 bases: TGTGCCAGCAGTGACGGGGGCCCCCGACCCGGGGAGCGGTTTTTT. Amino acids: CASSDGGPRPGERFF.

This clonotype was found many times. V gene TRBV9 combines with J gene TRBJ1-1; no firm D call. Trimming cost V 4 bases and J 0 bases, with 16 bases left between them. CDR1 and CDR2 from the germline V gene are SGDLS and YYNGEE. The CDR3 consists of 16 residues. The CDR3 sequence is CASSSEVGLVNTEAFF. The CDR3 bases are TGTGCCAGCAGCTCAGAGGTGGGGTTGGTGAACACTGAAGCTTTCTTT.

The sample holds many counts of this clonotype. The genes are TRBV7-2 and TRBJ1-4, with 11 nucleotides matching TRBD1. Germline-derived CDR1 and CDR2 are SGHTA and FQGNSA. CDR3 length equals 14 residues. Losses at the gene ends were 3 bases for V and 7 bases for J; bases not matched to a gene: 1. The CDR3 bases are TGTGCCAGCAGCTTCGGGACAGGGGGTGAAAAACTGTTTTTT. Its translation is CASSFGTGGEKLFF.

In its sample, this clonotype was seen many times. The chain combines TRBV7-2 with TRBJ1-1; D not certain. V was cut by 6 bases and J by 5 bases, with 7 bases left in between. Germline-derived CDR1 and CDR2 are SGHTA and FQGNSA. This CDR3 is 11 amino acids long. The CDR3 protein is CASSFWTEAFF. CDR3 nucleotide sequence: TGTGCCAGCAGTTTTTGGACTGAAGCTTTCTTT.

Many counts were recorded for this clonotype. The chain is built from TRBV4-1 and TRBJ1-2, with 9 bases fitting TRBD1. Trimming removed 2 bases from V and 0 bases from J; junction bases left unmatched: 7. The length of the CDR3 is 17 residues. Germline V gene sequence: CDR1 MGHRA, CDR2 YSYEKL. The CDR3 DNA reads TGCGCCAGCAGCCAAACGACAGGGGGAAGAACTAACTATGGCTACACCTTC. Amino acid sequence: CASSQTTGGRTNYGYTF.

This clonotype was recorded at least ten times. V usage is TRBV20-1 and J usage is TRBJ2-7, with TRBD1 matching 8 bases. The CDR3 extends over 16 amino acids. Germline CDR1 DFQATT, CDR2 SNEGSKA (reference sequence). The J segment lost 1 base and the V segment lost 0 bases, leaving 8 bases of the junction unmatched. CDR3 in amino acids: CSARDLGGQDSYEQYF. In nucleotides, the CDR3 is TGCAGTGCTAGAGATCTGGGGGGACAGGATTCCTACGAGCAGTACTTC.

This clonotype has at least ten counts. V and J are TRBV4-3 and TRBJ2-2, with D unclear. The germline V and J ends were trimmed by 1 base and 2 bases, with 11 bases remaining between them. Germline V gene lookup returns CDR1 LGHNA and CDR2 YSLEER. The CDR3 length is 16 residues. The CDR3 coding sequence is TGCGCCAGCAGCCAAGCTGCAGGTTTTAACACCGGGGAGCTGTTTTTT. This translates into CASSQAAGFNTGELFF.

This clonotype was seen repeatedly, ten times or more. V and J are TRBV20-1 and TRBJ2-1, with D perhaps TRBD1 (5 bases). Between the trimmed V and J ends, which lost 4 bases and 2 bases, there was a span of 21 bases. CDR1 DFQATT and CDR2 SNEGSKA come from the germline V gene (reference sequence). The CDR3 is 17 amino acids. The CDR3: CSANDPWHLGAYNEQFF. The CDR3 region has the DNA TGCAGTGCTAATGATCCGTGGCACTTAGGGGCCTACAATGAGCAGTTCTTC.

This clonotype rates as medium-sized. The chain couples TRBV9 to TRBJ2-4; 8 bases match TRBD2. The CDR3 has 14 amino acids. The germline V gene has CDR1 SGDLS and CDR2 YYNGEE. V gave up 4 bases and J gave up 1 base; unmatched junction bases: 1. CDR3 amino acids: CASSPGGAKNIQYF. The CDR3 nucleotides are TGTGCCAGCAGCCCGGGAGGGGCCAAAAACATTCAGTACTTC.

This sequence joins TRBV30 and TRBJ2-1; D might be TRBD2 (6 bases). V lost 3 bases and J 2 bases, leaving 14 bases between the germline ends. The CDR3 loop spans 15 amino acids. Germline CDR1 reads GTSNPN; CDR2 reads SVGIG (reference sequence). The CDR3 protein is CAWRVSEGTYNEQFF. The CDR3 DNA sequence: TGTGCCTGGAGAGTTTCGGAGGGGACCTACAATGAGCAGTTCTTC.

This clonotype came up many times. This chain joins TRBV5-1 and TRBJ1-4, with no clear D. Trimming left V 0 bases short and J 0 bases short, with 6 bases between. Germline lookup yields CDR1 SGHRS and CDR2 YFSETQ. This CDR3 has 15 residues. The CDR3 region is CASSLARATNEKLFF. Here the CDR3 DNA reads TGCGCCAGCAGCTTGGCGAGGGCAACTAATGAAAAACTGTTTTTT. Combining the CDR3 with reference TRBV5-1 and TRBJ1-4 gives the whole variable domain KAGVTQTPRYLIKTRGQQVTLSCSPISGHRSVSWYQQTPGQGLQFLFEYFSETQRNKGNFPGRFSGRQFSNSRSEMNVSTLELGDSALYLCASSLARATNEKLFFGSGTQLSVL.

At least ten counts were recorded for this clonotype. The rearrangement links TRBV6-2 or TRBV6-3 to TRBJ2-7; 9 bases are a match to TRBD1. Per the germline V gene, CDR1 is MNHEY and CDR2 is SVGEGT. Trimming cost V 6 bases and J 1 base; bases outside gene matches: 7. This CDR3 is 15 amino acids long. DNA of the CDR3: TGTGCCAGCAGCCTCCGAGGGACAGGGTCCTACGAGCAGTACTTC. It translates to CASSLRGTGSYEQYF.

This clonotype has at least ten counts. This CDR3 is CASSLAGPGVEQYF. The CDR3 DNA reads as TGTGCCAGCAGTTTAGCTGGTCCAGGGGTAGAGCAGTACTTC. The chain carries TRBV12-3 or TRBV12-4 and TRBJ2-7, with TRBD1 as a possible D gene (6 bases). The CDR3 spans 14 residues. The V end lost 0 bases, the J end lost 7 bases, and 13 bases lay between the germline ends.

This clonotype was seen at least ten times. The CDR3 loop is CASSRGQLNSPLHF. The CDR3 coding sequence is TGTGCCAGCAGTAGGGGACAGCTCAATTCACCCCTCCACTTT. This chain connects TRBV2 to TRBJ1-6, with 7 positions matching TRBD1. The CDR3 has 14 residues. The V and J ends lost 5 bases and 7 bases, in that order; junction bases with no gene match: 5. Germline assignment: CDR1 SNHLY and CDR2 FYNNEI.

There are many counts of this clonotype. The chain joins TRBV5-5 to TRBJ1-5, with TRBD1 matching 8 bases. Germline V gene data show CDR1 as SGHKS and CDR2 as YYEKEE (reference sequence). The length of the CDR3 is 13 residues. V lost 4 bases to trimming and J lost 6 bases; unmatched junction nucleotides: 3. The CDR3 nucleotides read TGTGCCAGCAGCAAGGACAGGGCTCAGCCCCAGCATTTT. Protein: CASSKDRAQPQHF.